Below, 20 T cell receptor beta chains from the same sample are listed, as sequenced in a study of cytomegalovirus exposure and HLA in healthy donors. PCR involved 60 Vbeta and 13 Jbeta primers. Some clones are missing from TCRdb's copy, which holds only in-frame ones; the method was immunoSEQ multiplex PCR. The sample lists more than 85,000 clones; around a tenth were seen once. The sequenced sample consisted of PBMCs. The receptors originated from a middle-aged man in good health and CMV-seropositive.

This chain uses TRBV27 with TRBJ2-3; 13 bases are a match to TRBD2. Germline CDR1 and CDR2: MNHEY and SMNVEV (reference sequence). With V trimmed by 7 bases and J by 3 bases, 19 bases remained unmatched. CDR3 length: 20 amino acids. Here the CDR3 DNA reads TGTGCCAGCACCCCAACGGGACTAGCGGGATTCGACCGTAGGACAGATACGCAGTATTTT. Its protein product is CASTPTGLAGFDRRTDTQYF.

The chain combines TRBV19 with TRBJ2-2, with TRBD2 matching over 8 bases. Germline CDR1 LNHDA, CDR2 SQIVND (reference sequence). CDR3 size: 16 residues. J lost 3 bases, V lost 8 bases, and 11 bases had no gene match. CDR3 coding DNA: TGTGCCAGTGAGAGCGGGAGCGGCAAGTACACCGGGGAGCTGTTTTTT. Protein sequence: CASESGSGKYTGELFF.

This chain links TRBV28 with TRBJ1-2, with TRBD1 matching 8 bases. Germline values: CDR1 MDHEN, CDR2 SYDVKM. The CDR3 consists of 17 residues. V dropped 2 bases and J dropped 7; count of bases not matched to a gene: 15. The CDR3 here is CASSLNAGGRFFGGYTF. The CDR3 coding sequence is TGTGCCAGCAGTTTAAACGCAGGGGGCCGGTTTTTCGGTGGCTACACCTTC.

This sequence joins TRBV28 and TRBJ2-7; 10 bases match TRBD2. J was trimmed by 5 bases and V by 6 bases; bases with no gene match: 13. The V gene's germline CDR1 is MDHEN and CDR2 SYDVKM. There are 16 residues in the CDR3. For the CDR3, the DNA is TGTGCCAGCAGCCAAACCGCTAGCGGGAGTAGACACGAGCAGTACTTC. Its translation: CASSQTASGSRHEQYF.

This chain links TRBV4-2 with TRBJ2-3; D is perhaps TRBD1 (6 bases). In germline, CDR1 is LGHNA, CDR2 YNFKEQ. This CDR3 comprises 17 residues. Trimming took off 2 bases at V and 5 bases at J, with 20 bases between the two ends. CDR3 residues: CASSQTLPGRGGDTQYF. Here the CDR3 DNA reads TGTGCCAGCAGCCAAACATTACCGGGGCGAGGGGGAGATACGCAGTATTTT.

This clone showed up just a few times. This chain links TRBV15 with TRBJ2-7; TRBD2 agrees at 16 bases. The ends lost 1 base at V and 6 bases at J; junction bases unmatched: 12. Germline CDR1 reads LNHNV; CDR2 reads YYDKDF (reference sequence). The CDR3 extends over 19 amino acids. The CDR3 is CATSRGGTSGRAWASEQYF. The CDR3 coding sequence is TGTGCCACCAGCAGAGGGGGGACTAGCGGGAGGGCCTGGGCCTCCGAGCAGTACTTC.

This clone showed up just a few times. The chain is built from TRBV18 and TRBJ1-3; D gene unclear. The V end lost 9 bases, the J end lost 0 bases, and 9 bases lay between the germline ends. This CDR3 comprises 13 residues. Germline values: CDR1 KGHSH, CDR2 LQKENI. The CDR3 sequence: CASLESSGNTIYF. CDR3 bases: TGTGCCAGTTTGGAGAGCTCTGGAAACACCATATATTTT.

This clone has more than one count but fewer than ten. The junction and the germline gene differ at one end; a read error may be behind it. The same CDR3 is also encoded by other DNA sequences in this sample. The chain combines TRBV5-4 with TRBJ1-2, with D possibly matching TRBD1 (5 bases). Germline V gives CDR1 SGHNT, CDR2 YYREEE (reference sequence). The CDR3 is 16 residues long. In nucleotides, the CDR3 is TGTGCAAGCAGGGCCGTTTCAGACAGCTTTACTTATGGCTACACCTTC. Its protein product is CASRAVSDSFTYGYTF.

This clone was seen a handful of times. Here the CDR3 DNA reads TGCGCCAGCAGCCCAGATTCGACAGGGTACTATGGCTACACCTTC. Translation gives CASSPDSTGYYGYTF. The chain employs TRBV5-1 and TRBJ1-2; TRBD1 matches 7 bases. With 4 bases clipped from V and 3 bases from J, the junction kept 9 bases outside the gene matches. Germline assignment: CDR1 SGHRS and CDR2 YFSETQ. The CDR3 is made up of 15 amino acids.

The chain joins TRBV7-3 to TRBJ2-7; 10 nucleotides align to TRBD2. The CDR3 is 17 amino acids. Germline V gene sequence: CDR1 SGHTA, CDR2 FQGTGA. Germline trimming cut 3 bases from V and 7 bases from J; bases unmatched to any gene: 15. CDR3 region: CASSFGLAAITRGEQYF. The DNA for the CDR3 is TGTGCCAGCAGCTTCGGACTAGCGGCTATTACTCGGGGAGAGCAGTACTTC.

This rearrangement joins TRBV6-5 to TRBJ1-2; 8 bases map to TRBD1. V dropped 6 bases and J dropped 2; count of bases not matched to a gene: 5. This CDR3 is 14 amino acids long. CDR1 is MNHEY and CDR2 is SVGAGI in the germline V gene. Here the CDR3 DNA reads TGTGCCAGCAGCCCCTCAGGGGGCAACTATGGCTACACCTTC. Protein product: CASSPSGGNYGYTF.

This clone appeared a few times. V is TRBV19 and J is TRBJ1-2; maybe TRBD1 (5 bases). The CDR3 covers 15 residues. V shed 6 bases and J shed 2 bases, with 16 bases lying between them. Germline V gene data show CDR1 as LNHDA and CDR2 as SQIVND (reference sequence). The chain's CDR3 is CASSSGAARNYGYTF. CDR3 sequence (DNA): TGTGCCAGTAGCAGCGGGGCAGCGAGAAACTATGGCTACACCTTC.

This clone has more than one count but fewer than ten. Other nucleotide sequences in the sample specify the same CDR3. The gene calls are TRBV4-1 and TRBJ2-1, with D maybe TRBD2 (6 bases). V was pared by 0 bases and J by 0 bases, with 9 bases between. The germline CDR1 and CDR2 sequences are MGHRA and YSYEKL. The CDR3 has 16 amino acids. The CDR3 region is CASSQDAGSSYNEQFF. CDR3 bases: TGCGCCAGCAGCCAAGACGCCGGGAGCTCCTACAATGAGCAGTTCTTC.

The chain has TRBV5-1 and TRBJ2-5, with TRBD2 identical over 11 bases. CDR3 length: 14 amino acids. Per germline, CDR1 SGHRS and CDR2 YFSETQ. The junction had 2 bases not matched to a gene; V was cut back by 2 bases and J by 5 bases. The CDR3 DNA reads TGCGCCAGCAGCTTTAGCGGGGGGGTGGAGACCCAGTACTTC. This codes for CASSFSGGVETQYF. Using reference TRBV5-1 and TRBJ2-5 for the parts outside the CDR3, the full variable domain is KAGVTQTPRYLIKTRGQQVTLSCSPISGHRSVSWYQQTPGQGLQFLFEYFSETQRNKGNFPGRFSGRQFSNSRSEMNVSTLELGDSALYLCASSFSGGVETQYFGPGTRLLVL.

The sample holds a few counts of this clone. The V call is TRBV5-4, the J call TRBJ1-2, with D possibly matching TRBD1 (5 bases). V was pared by 5 bases and J by 5 bases, with 16 bases between. Germline assignment: CDR1 SGHNT and CDR2 YYREEE (reference sequence). The CDR3 length is 14 residues. Here the CDR3 reads CASSNRGTQYGYTF. The CDR3 DNA reads as TGTGCCAGCAGTAACCGGGGGACCCAGTATGGCTACACCTTC. Based on the CDR3 plus reference TRBV5-4 and TRBJ1-2, the full variable domain is ETGVTQSPTHLIKTRGQQVTLRCSSQSGHNTVSWYQQALGQGPQFIFQYYREEENGRGNFPPRFSGLQFPNYSSELNVNALELDDSALYLCASSNRGTQYGYTFGSGTRLTVV.

The sample holds a few counts of this clone. The chain is built from TRBV30 and TRBJ1-6, with D unresolved. The CDR3 is made up of 15 amino acids. In germline, CDR1 is GTSNPN, CDR2 SVGIG (reference sequence). V lost 4 bases and J 7 bases, leaving 17 bases between the germline ends. The CDR3 sequence: CAWITREGRNSPLHF. The CDR3 DNA reads TGTGCCTGGATCACGCGAGAGGGAAGAAATTCACCCCTCCACTTT. The whole variable domain, filled in from reference TRBV30 and TRBJ1-6, reads SQTIHQWPATLVQPVGSPLSLECTVEGTSNPNLYWYRQAAGRGLQLLFYSVGIGQISSEVPQNLSASRPQDRQFILSSKKLLLSDSGFYLCAWITREGRNSPLHFGNGTRLTVT.

This clone came up a few times. The chain recombines TRBV11-2 with TRBJ2-5, with unresolved D. Trimming left V 5 bases short and J 2 bases short, with 15 bases between. The CDR3 loop spans 15 amino acids. The germline V gene encodes CDR1 SGHAT and CDR2 FQNNGV. The CDR3 bases are TGTGCCAGCAGCCCCCCTCAGACACGGCAAGAGACCCAGTACTTC. It encodes CASSPPQTRQETQYF.

The V call is TRBV6-5, the J call TRBJ2-3, with TRBD2 matching 9 bases. The CDR3 runs 15 residues. Germline values: CDR1 MNHEY, CDR2 SVGAGI. The V and J ends lost 5 bases and 0 bases, in that order; junction bases with no gene match: 3. The chain's CDR3 is CASSILAGSTDTQYF. In DNA form, the CDR3 reads TGTGCCAGCAGTATCCTAGCGGGAAGCACAGATACGCAGTATTTT.

The J gene is TRBJ1-1, the V gene TRBV5-1; tentative D call: TRBD1 (5 bases). Germline V gene lookup returns CDR1 SGHRS and CDR2 YFSETQ. Trimming shortened V by 5 bases and J by 1 base, and 15 bases separated the two germline ends. CDR3 size: 15 residues. The CDR3 spells CASRARAGTNTEAFF. The CDR3, as DNA: TGCGCCAGCAGGGCGCGGGCGGGGACGAACACTGAAGCTTTCTTT.

This clone was counted only a few times. This chain connects TRBV5-6 to TRBJ1-1, with no clear D. The CDR3 is 13 residues long. The germline V gene encodes CDR1 SGHDT and CDR2 YYEEEE. V lost 4 bases, J lost 6 bases, and 13 bases lay in between. CDR3 nucleotide sequence: TGTGCCAGCAGCCGAATCGCCCGAGCTGAAGCTTTCTTT. It translates to CASSRIARAEAFF.